The 22 T cell receptor beta chains below were found in one sample sequenced in a study of T cell repertoires in cytomegalovirus infection. MiXCR, run by TCRdb on the reads, gives a single entry per CDR3 protein. Here the sample spans some 600,000 distinct CDR3 sequences, about 24% being singletons. Material: CD8+ T cells from PBMCs. These receptors originate from a human donor in good health (CMV status not recorded). Some clones in this sample may be carry-over from other donors' samples.

This chain uses TRBV28 with TRBJ1-2; no reliable D call. Germline V gene lookup returns CDR1 MDHEN and CDR2 SYDVKM. CDR3 size: 15 residues. Deletions cut 4 bases from V and 2 bases from J, with 14 bases between. CDR3 residues: CASSSAVGRNYGYTF. CDR3 nucleotide sequence: TGTGCCAGCAGTTCAGCGGTGGGCCGGAACTATGGCTACACCTTC.

This clonotype was detected only a few times. Here the CDR3 reads CASSQDPQPNEKLFF. The CDR3 nucleotides are TGCGCCAGCAGCCAAGATCCCCAGCCTAATGAAAAACTGTTTTTT. The rearrangement links TRBV4-1 to TRBJ1-4, with D uncertain. CDR3 length: 15 residues. V was shortened by 0 bases and J by 3 bases, with 8 bases between the two germline ends. The V gene's germline CDR1 is MGHRA and CDR2 YSYEKL.

In its sample, this clonotype was seen many times. This rearrangement joins TRBV4-1 to TRBJ2-7; no clear D gene. Trimming took 0 bases from V and 6 from J, leaving 9 bases between them. This CDR3 contains 13 residues. Germline V CDR1 and CDR2: MGHRA, YSYEKL. As DNA, the CDR3 is TGCGCCAGCAGCCAAGATCCGAGTAGCGAGCAGTACTTC. Protein product: CASSQDPSSEQYF.

Many counts were recorded for this clonotype. This chain joins TRBV28 and TRBJ2-1; tentative D call: TRBD1 (7 bases). The V gene's germline CDR1 is MDHEN and CDR2 SYDVKM. The CDR3 covers 13 residues. V lost 9 bases to trimming and J lost 9 bases, with 18 bases between them. CDR3 amino acids: CASITNRGGEQFF. CDR3 coding DNA: TGTGCCAGTATTACCAACAGGGGAGGTGAGCAGTTCTTC.

Of note for this clonotype: One end of the junction varies from germline; a read error may be responsible. The chain uses TRBV19 and TRBJ2-1, with D unclear. The V gene's germline CDR1 is LNHDA and CDR2 SQIVND (reference sequence). CDR3 length equals 15 residues. The CDR3, as DNA: TGTGTCAGTAGTAAAGGGCTGAGCTCCTACAATGAGCAGTTCTTC. This gives the protein CVSSKGLSSYNEQFF.

This clonotype was found many times. The chain links TRBV11-3 to TRBJ2-1; 14 positions match TRBD2. The CDR3 contains 17 residues. Germline lookup yields CDR1 SGHNT and CDR2 YENEEA. V dropped 4 bases and J dropped 5; count of bases not matched to a gene: 7. The CDR3 nucleotides are TGTGCCAGCAGCTCCCTCGGACTAGCGGGGGGAAACAATGAGCAGTTCTTC. Protein sequence: CASSSLGLAGGNNEQFF.

This rearrangement joins TRBV2 to TRBJ2-1; TRBD2 might be the D (5 bases). The CDR3 is made up of 16 amino acids. With 0 bases removed from V and 3 bases from J, the gap between germline ends came to 12 bases. Germline CDR1 SNHLY, CDR2 FYNNEI. The CDR3 protein is CASSEADSIIYNEQFF. The CDR3, as DNA: TGTGCCAGCAGTGAAGCGGACTCTATAATCTACAATGAGCAGTTCTTC.

This clonotype has just a few counts. The chain links TRBV14 to TRBJ2-1, with D perhaps matching TRBD1 or TRBD2 (6 bases each). This CDR3 region has 18 residues. Deletions cut 0 bases from V and 2 bases from J, with 17 bases between. Germline V gene sequence: CDR1 SGHDN, CDR2 FVKESK. CDR3 protein: CASSQDGIRRGAYNEQFF. The CDR3 bases are TGTGCCAGCAGCCAAGATGGTATACGAAGGGGGGCCTACAATGAGCAGTTCTTC.

Note on this clonotype: One junction end does not reproduce the germline sequence, and a read error may be involved. J is TRBJ1-5 and V is TRBV6-2 or TRBV6-3; 8 nucleotides line up with TRBD1. The CDR3 runs to 14 residues. CDR1 is MNHEY and CDR2 is SVGEGT in the germline V gene. The CDR3 protein is CASSWTGKGQPQHF. The CDR3 nucleotides are TGTGCCAGCAGCTGGACAGGGAAGGGTCAGCCCCAGCATTTC.

This clonotype was recorded a few times. The rearrangement links TRBV7-6 to TRBJ2-7, with 9 bases that match TRBD1. The V gene's germline CDR1 is SGHVS and CDR2 FNYEAQ. The CDR3 runs 16 residues. After removal of 0 bases from V and 4 bases from J, the junction contained 7 bases not matched to a gene. The CDR3 DNA follows: TGTGCCAGCAGCTTAGCCCTGGGACAGGGTAGATACGAGCAGTACTTC. This translates into CASSLALGQGRYEQYF.

The chain recombines TRBV29-1 with TRBJ1-1; the match to TRBD1 covers 7 bases. This CDR3 spans 12 amino acids. J lost 7 bases, V lost 7 bases, and 9 bases had no gene match. Germline CDR1 reads SQVTM; CDR2 reads ANQGSEA. CDR3 DNA: TGCAGCGGAATAAAAGACAGGGTTGAAGCTTTCTTT. It yields the protein CSGIKDRVEAFF. Full variable domain (rest looked up from reference TRBV29-1 and TRBJ1-1): SAVISQKPSRDICQRGTSLTIQCQVDSQVTMMFWYRQQPGQSLTLIATANQGSEATYESGFVIDKFPISRPNLTFSTLTVSNMSPEDSSIYLCSGIKDRVEAFFGQGTRLTVV.

The chain couples TRBV7-9 to TRBJ1-2; D gene unclear. The CDR3 has 11 amino acids. The germline V gene encodes CDR1 SEHNR and CDR2 FQNEAQ (reference sequence). V gave up 5 bases and J gave up 8 bases, with 9 bases separating them. This CDR3 reads CASSPRLGYTF. The CDR3 coding sequence is TGTGCCAGCAGCCCAAGGCTGGGCTACACCTTC.

This clonotype was picked up a small number of times. The chain combines TRBV29-1 with TRBJ2-4; D is possibly TRBD1 (5 bases). Trimming took 4 bases from V and 5 from J, leaving 9 bases between them. This CDR3 comprises 12 residues. Germline CDR1 and CDR2: SQVTM and ANQGSEA. CDR3 bases: TGCAGCGTTGTTGCCAGGGAAAACATTCAGTACTTC. Translation: CSVVARENIQYF.

Many counts were recorded for this clonotype. The rearrangement links TRBV7-9 to TRBJ2-7; 12 bases map to TRBD2. This CDR3 is built from 15 residues. Germline V gene data show CDR1 as SEHNR and CDR2 as FQNEAQ (reference sequence). V shed 5 bases, J shed 7 bases, and the junction held 9 bases outside the gene matches. The CDR3 protein is CASSPPLAGGEEQYF. DNA for the CDR3: TGTGCCAGCAGCCCCCCACTAGCGGGGGGAGAAGAGCAGTACTTC.

V is TRBV5-4 and J is TRBJ2-7; TRBD1 might be the D (5 bases). The V end was cut by 3 bases, the J end by 3 bases, with 10 bases between. Germline CDR1 reads SGHNT; CDR2 reads YYREEE (reference sequence). The CDR3 is 13 residues long. The CDR3 spells CASSSYDSYEQYV. In DNA, the CDR3 is TGTGCCAGCAGCTCGTACGACAGCTACGAGCAGTACGTC.

The rearrangement joins TRBV9 to TRBJ2-3, with 7 bases that match TRBD2. The CDR3 has 16 residues. V lost 3 bases to trimming and J lost 3 bases; unmatched junction nucleotides: 10. CDR1 is SGDLS and CDR2 is YYNGEE in the germline V gene. In DNA form, the CDR3 reads TGTGCCAGCAGCGGACGGGCGGGGGATCTAACAGATACGCAGTATTTT. Its translation: CASSGRAGDLTDTQYF.

In this sample, this clonotype turned up many times. The gene calls are TRBV12-3 or TRBV12-4 and TRBJ1-2; 10 positions match TRBD1. This CDR3 is 15 amino acids long. V was clipped by 3 bases and J by 7 bases; unmatched bases: 8. The CDR3 DNA sequence: TGTGCCAGCAGTTTGGGACAGGGGCCTTCAGGTGGCTACACCTTC. Its translation is CASSLGQGPSGGYTF.

The table lists this clonotype with many counts. The V and J genes are TRBV7-8 and TRBJ2-1; TRBD1 agrees at 7 bases. This CDR3 region has 13 residues. V was pared by 5 bases and J by 7 bases, with 5 bases of the junction left unmatched. CDR1 and CDR2 (germline): SGHVS, FQNEAQ. For the CDR3, the DNA is TGTGCCAGCAGCCCGACAGGGTTGAATGAGCAGTTCTTC. Its protein is CASSPTGLNEQFF.

This clonotype has more than one count but fewer than ten. This chain links TRBV24-1 with TRBJ2-2, with D unclear. V was clipped by 0 bases and J by 2 bases, with 9 bases between them. CDR1 and CDR2 (germline): KGHDR, SFDVKD. This CDR3 contains 16 residues. The CDR3 loop reads CATSDLGSFNTGELFF. Written as DNA, the CDR3 is TGTGCCACCAGTGATTTGGGCAGTTTTAACACCGGGGAGCTGTTTTTT.

In this sample, this clonotype turned up many times. One end of the junction does not line up with germline, which may come from a read error. J is TRBJ2-2 and V is TRBV6-2 or TRBV6-3, with D perhaps TRBD2 (5 bases). The CDR3 contains 16 residues. CDR1 is MNHEY, CDR2 SVGEGT, per germline. In DNA form, the CDR3 reads TGTGCCAGCAGTTACCTCGTCGGGGTGAACGCCGGGGAGCTGTTTTTT. It codes for CASSYLVGVNAGELFF.

This clonotype was observed a handful of times. The chain carries TRBV12-5 and TRBJ2-1; D not resolved. The V and J ends lost 6 bases and 9 bases respectively, with 9 bases between them. The CDR3 is 11 residues long. The germline V gene has CDR1 LGHNT and CDR2 FRNRAP. CDR3 in DNA: TGTGCTAGTGGCTTCGGCGTTGAGCAGTTCTTC. This codes for CASGFGVEQFF.

The chain couples TRBV29-1 to TRBJ1-1; D not certain. The germline V gene has CDR1 SQVTM and CDR2 ANQGSEA. V lost 6 bases and J 1 base, leaving 12 bases between the germline ends. This CDR3 is 13 amino acids long. The CDR3 sequence is CSVPREANTEAFF. DNA for the CDR3: TGCAGCGTGCCCCGTGAGGCGAACACTGAAGCTTTCTTT.